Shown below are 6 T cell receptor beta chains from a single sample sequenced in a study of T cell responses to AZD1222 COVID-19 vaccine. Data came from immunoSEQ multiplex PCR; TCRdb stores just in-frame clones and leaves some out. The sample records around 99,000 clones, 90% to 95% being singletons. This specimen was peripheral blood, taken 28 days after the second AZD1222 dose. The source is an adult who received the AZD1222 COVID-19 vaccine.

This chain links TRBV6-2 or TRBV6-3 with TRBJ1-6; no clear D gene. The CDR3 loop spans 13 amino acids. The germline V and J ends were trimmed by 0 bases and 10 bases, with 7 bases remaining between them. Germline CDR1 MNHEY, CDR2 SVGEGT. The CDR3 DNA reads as TGTGCCAGCAGTTACTCGGTCCGGTCACCCCTCCACTTT. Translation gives CASSYSVRSPLHF.

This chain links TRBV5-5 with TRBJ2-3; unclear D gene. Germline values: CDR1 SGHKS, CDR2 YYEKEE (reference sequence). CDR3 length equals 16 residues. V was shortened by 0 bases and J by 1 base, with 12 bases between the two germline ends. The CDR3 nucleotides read TGTGCCAGCAGCTTGGCCCCGAGCAAAGGCACAGATACGCAGTATTTT. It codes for CASSLAPSKGTDTQYF.

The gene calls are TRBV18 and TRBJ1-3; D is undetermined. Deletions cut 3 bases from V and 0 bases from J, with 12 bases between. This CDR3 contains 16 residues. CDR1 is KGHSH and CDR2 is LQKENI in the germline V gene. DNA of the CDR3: TGTGCCAGCTCACCCCTTGATCTACGCTCTGGAAACACCATATATTTT. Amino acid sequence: CASSPLDLRSGNTIYF.

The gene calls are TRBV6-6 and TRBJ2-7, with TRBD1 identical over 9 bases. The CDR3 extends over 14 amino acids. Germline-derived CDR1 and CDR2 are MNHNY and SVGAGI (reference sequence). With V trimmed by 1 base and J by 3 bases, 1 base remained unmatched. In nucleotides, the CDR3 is TGTGCCAGCAGTTACTTGGGACAGGGCTACGAGCAGTACTTC. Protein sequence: CASSYLGQGYEQYF.

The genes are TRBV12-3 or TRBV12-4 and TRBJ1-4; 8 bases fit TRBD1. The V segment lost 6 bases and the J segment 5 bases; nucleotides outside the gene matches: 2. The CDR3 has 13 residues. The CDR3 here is CASRTGENEKLFF. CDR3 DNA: TGTGCCAGCAGGACAGGGGAGAATGAAAAACTGTTTTTT.

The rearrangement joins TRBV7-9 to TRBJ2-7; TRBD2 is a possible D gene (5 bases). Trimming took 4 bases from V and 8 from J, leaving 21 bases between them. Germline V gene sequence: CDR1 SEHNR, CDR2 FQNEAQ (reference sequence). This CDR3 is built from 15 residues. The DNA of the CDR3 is TGTGCCAGCAGCTCGGTCGGTGGTTCGAGGGTCAAGCAGTACTTC. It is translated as CASSSVGGSRVKQYF.